These 5 T cell receptor beta chains originate from one sample sequenced in a study of shared clonotypes between healthy human individuals (dated by TCRdb to about 2020). The method behind the library was the immunoSEQ multiplex PCR assay. TCRdb obtained this table from immuneACCESS and retained in-frame rearrangements with V and J assigned. These tables miss some clones; where compared with another copy, unresolved V genes account for less than half of the shortfall, and the remainder is unexplained. The sample table records approximately 470,000 clones; 81% of these occur just once. About 13% of the sample comes from the top ten. Specimen: PBMCs. These receptors were taken from a woman in her 40s in good health. Some clones in this sample may be carry-over from other donors' samples.

CDR3 sequence reads: CASSSRSQETQYF. The CDR3 DNA follows: TGTGCCAGCAGCTCCAGGTCCCAAGAGACCCAGTACTTC. This sequence joins TRBV7-2 and TRBJ2-5; unclear D gene. Germline assignment: CDR1 SGHTA and CDR2 FQGNSA. V lost 4 bases and J 1 base, leaving 7 bases between the germline ends. The CDR3 has 13 residues.

The rearrangement links TRBV2 to TRBJ2-5; D is uncertain. V dropped 0 bases and J dropped 5 bases, with 10 bases sitting between them. The CDR3 has 14 residues. Germline-derived CDR1 and CDR2 are SNHLY and FYNNEI. The chain's CDR3 is CASSEARTWETQYF. Here the CDR3 DNA reads TGTGCCAGCAGTGAAGCGCGGACCTGGGAGACCCAGTACTTC.

This clone was picked up a small number of times. The chain links TRBV18 to TRBJ2-7; 8 nucleotides match TRBD1. J was trimmed by 4 bases and V by 8 bases; bases with no gene match: 7. CDR1 and CDR2 (germline): KGHSH, LQKENI. There are 13 residues in the CDR3. This chain's CDR3 is CASRQGNVYEQYF. CDR3 sequence (DNA): TGTGCCAGCCGACAGGGGAACGTTTACGAGCAGTACTTC.

The V and J genes are TRBV7-9 and TRBJ2-5, with D perhaps matching TRBD2 (6 bases). Germline V CDR1 and CDR2: SEHNR, FQNEAQ (reference sequence). CDR3 length: 15 residues. V dropped 1 base and J dropped 1 base, with 10 bases sitting between them. The CDR3 bases are TGTGCCAGCAGCTTAGTCCCGGGACTCCAAGAGACCCAGTACTTC. Translated, it gives CASSLVPGLQETQYF.

Turning to this clone: This CDR3 is also generated by other DNA sequences in the sample. The CDR3 loop is CASGRHQETQYF. As DNA, the CDR3 is TGTGCCAGTGGTCGCCACCAAGAGACCCAGTACTTC. The gene calls are TRBV19 and TRBJ2-5; D call uncertain. This CDR3 comprises 12 residues. V lost 8 bases and J lost 0, with 7 bases in between. Germline V gives CDR1 LNHDA, CDR2 SQIVND (reference sequence).